Listed below are T cell receptor beta chains from one sample, sequenced in a study of shared clonotypes between healthy human individuals. Measured with immunoSEQ multiplex PCR; TCRdb has only the in-frame clones, and not every one. This sample carries approximately 2.4 million clones, approximately 96% of them seen once, and the ten largest clones take over 0.1%. Sample: naive CD4+ T cells sorted from blood. The receptor source for this set is a man between 18 and 29 years old in good health. Each CDR3 is given with its conserved first and last residue. Clone size appears in some rows only: once, few, many, or a class for an expanded clone.

J gene,V gene,clone size,CDR3 protein
TRBJ1-5,TRBV19,once,CASRGQGALQPQHF
TRBJ2-7,TRBV28,.,CASKRGDSSYEQYF
TRBJ1-4,TRBV11-2,.,CASSSLLGGEKLFF
TRBJ2-1,TRBV28,.,CASNERGVYNEQFF
TRBJ2-7,TRBV11-2,.,CASSLRPGGFTYEQYF
TRBJ1-2,TRBV6-1,.,CASSETASLYGYTF
TRBJ2-7,TRBV30,.,CAWSARGSEQYF
TRBJ2-1,TRBV10-3,.,CAIRTGTGHNEQFF
TRBJ1-5,TRBV2,.,CASSEGWGGQPQHF
TRBJ1-1,TRBV4-1,.,CASSQGQGPGGTEAFF
TRBJ1-6,TRBV4-3,.,CASSQELQGNSPLHF
TRBJ1-2,TRBV30,.,CAWSGDSYYDYTF
TRBJ1-1,TRBV19,.,CASSIMRTENTEAFF
TRBJ1-6,TRBV27,.,CASSWDSRNSPLHF
TRBJ2-5,TRBV11-2,once,CASSRQGSNQETQYF
TRBJ1-5,TRBV2,.,CASSEGTGGVQPQHF
TRBJ2-1,TRBV10-3,.,CATTAGLISDEQFF
TRBJ2-3,TRBV11-2,once,CASSLGTGRIPDTQYF
TRBJ2-5,TRBV15,.,CATSSPTDAETQYF
TRBJ2-7,TRBV30,.,CAWTPTSGGEYEQYF
TRBJ1-6,TRBV4-3,.,CASSQDQGQGATPLHF
TRBJ2-5,TRBV7-8,.,CASSSPFAGGRETQYF
TRBJ1-1,TRBV5-1,.,CASSLGDPNTEAFF
TRBJ2-7,TRBV18,.,CASSPPAGPNEQYF
TRBJ2-7,TRBV9,.,CASSVGETSGSFSYEQYF
TRBJ1-2,TRBV7-9,.,CASSLGQGYGYTF
TRBJ2-5,TRBV7-3,.,CASSLAGFTETQYF
TRBJ1-6,TRBV2,.,CASRGGGNSPLHF
TRBJ1-1,TRBV5-1,.,CASSLAGTGLTEAFF
TRBJ1-4,TRBV28,.,CASRRNRGRNEKLFF
TRBJ2-2,TRBV7-5,.,CARSLYTSVRELFF
TRBJ1-6,TRBV6-6,.,CASSPYGGNSPLHF
TRBJ2-4,TRBV28,.,CASSGGGLAAKNIQYF
TRBJ2-5,TRBV30,once,CAWSPALGVRETQYF
TRBJ1-5,TRBV5-6,.,CASSTSGTRNNQPQHF
TRBJ1-6,TRBV5-1,.,CASSSVTGRGSPLHF
TRBJ2-5,TRBV5-1,once,CASSTDRPGETQYF
TRBJ1-5,TRBV19,.,CASKSGPVGYQPQHF
TRBJ1-6,TRBV6-5,.,CASSYFPTGVTLHF
TRBJ2-3,TRBV2,few,CASRLAGDTQYF
TRBJ2-7,TRBV18,.,CASSPQNGFDEQYF
TRBJ2-7,TRBV6-1,.,CASSVERGSYEQYF
TRBJ1-6,TRBV2,.,CASSPDRGINSPLHF
TRBJ1-1,TRBV28,few,CASSLIALNTEAFF
TRBJ1-1,TRBV6-6,.,CASSQGQGGDTEAFF
TRBJ1-4,TRBV29-1,.,CSVTTGWPNEKLFF
TRBJ2-3,TRBV10-1,.,CASSEAGVVTDTQYF